This T cell receptor (beta chain) was observed in a study of Ad26.COV2.S vaccination and SARS-CoV-2 variants. As to treatment: over 15 received Ad26.COV2.S at low or high dose, single or two shots; 5 received placebo; per-sample allocation not given. Day 63 after the first injection of vaccine or placebo was the sampling time. Ad26 vector vaccine expressed Wuhan-strain SARS-CoV-2 spike. This table comes from immunoSEQ multiplex PCR, and its TCRdb copy is limited to in-frame clones, with some not included. This repertoire shows 400,000 to 500,000 clones, more than 75% found once; its top ten account for 3.6%. To note about this clone: No antigen is known for it.

Broader study findings: TCR breadth and depth estimates may have understated total T cell responses.

V was clipped by 0 bases and J by 8 bases; unmatched bases: 8. CDR3 size: 15 residues. CDR1 is MNHEY, CDR2 SVGEGT, per germline. This chain links TRBV6-2 or TRBV6-3 with TRBJ1-1; 8 bases map to TRBD1. Sequencing was performed on peripheral blood, taken in a trial of Ad26.COV2.S vaccine versus placebo. This TCR was sampled from a person between 18 and 60 years old who received the Ad26.COV2.S COVID-19 vaccine or a placebo. Here the CDR3 reads CASSYSTDRDYEAFF. Written as DNA, the CDR3 is TGTGCCAGCAGTTACTCGACGGACAGGGACTACGAAGCTTTCTTT.